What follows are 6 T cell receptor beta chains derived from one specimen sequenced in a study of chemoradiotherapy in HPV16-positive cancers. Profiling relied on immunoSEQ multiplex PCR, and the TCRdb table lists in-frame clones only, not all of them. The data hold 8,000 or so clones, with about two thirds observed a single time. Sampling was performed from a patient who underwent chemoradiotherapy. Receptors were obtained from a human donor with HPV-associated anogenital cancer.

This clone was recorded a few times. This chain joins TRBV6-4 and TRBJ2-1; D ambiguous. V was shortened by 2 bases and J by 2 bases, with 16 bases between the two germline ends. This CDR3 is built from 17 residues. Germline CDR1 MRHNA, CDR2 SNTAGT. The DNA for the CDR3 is TGTGCCAGCAGTGACACGCTACCTAGTGACCCCTACAATGAGCAGTTCTTC. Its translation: CASSDTLPSDPYNEQFF.

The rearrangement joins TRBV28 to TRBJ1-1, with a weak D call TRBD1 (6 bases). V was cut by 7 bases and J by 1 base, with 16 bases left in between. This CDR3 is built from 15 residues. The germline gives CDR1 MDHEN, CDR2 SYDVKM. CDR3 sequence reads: CASIPASGANTEAFF. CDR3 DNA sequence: TGTGCCAGCATTCCCGCCTCAGGGGCGAACACTGAAGCTTTCTTT.

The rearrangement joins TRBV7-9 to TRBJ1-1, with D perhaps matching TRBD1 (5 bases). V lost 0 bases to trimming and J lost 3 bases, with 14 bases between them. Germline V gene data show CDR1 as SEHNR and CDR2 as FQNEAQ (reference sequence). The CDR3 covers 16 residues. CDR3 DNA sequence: TGTGCCAGCAGCTTAGCGTTAGGCGGGGGGGACACTGAAGCTTTCTTT. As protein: CASSLALGGGDTEAFF.

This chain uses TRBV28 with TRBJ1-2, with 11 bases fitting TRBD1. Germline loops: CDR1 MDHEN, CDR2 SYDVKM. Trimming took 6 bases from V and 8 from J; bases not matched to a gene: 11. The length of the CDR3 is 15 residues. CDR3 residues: CASSILDRGRGGYTF. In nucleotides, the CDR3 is TGTGCCAGCAGCATTCTGGACAGGGGGCGAGGGGGCTACACCTTC.

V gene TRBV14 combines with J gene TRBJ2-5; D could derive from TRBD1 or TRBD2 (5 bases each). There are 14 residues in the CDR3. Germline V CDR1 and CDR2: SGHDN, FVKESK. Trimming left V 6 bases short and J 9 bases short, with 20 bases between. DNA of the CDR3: TGTGCCAGCAGTCTTACACACGACCGGGACGCCCAGTACTTC. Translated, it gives CASSLTHDRDAQYF.

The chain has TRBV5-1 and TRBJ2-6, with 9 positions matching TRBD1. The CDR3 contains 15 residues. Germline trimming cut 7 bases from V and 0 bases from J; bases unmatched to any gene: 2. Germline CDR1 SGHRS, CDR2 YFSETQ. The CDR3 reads CASGTGLSGANVLTF. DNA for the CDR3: TGCGCCAGCGGGACAGGGCTCTCTGGGGCCAACGTCCTGACTTTC.